A single sample is the source of the 21 T cell receptor beta chains below, sequenced in a study of graft-versus-host responses after intestinal transplantation (TCRdb year 2021). Library preparation was by the immunoSEQ multiplex PCR assay. TCRdb retrieved this table from immuneACCESS and kept in-frame rearrangements only. Not all clones are present; in checked studies, unresolved V genes account for under half, and no reason is known for the remainder. The sample table contains 96,000 or so clones; only one count was recorded for about 94% of them. Jointly, the top ten make up around 0.18% of the sample. The meaning of the sample's time point label: cells obtained before transplantation from donor or recipient. No antigens are known for them. Sequences were derived from unstimulated CD4+ T cells sorted from spleen or lymph node cells, sampled before intestinal transplant. The receptor set was obtained from a human donor who received an intestinal transplant.

The V gene is TRBV4-3, the J gene TRBJ2-3, with D tentatively TRBD1 (6 bases). This CDR3 is 17 amino acids long. Trimming removed 1 base from V and 0 bases from J, with 14 bases in between. Germline loops: CDR1 LGHNA, CDR2 YSLEER. DNA of the CDR3: TGCGCCAGCAGCCAAGCACCGGGACAAGCTAGCACAGATACGCAGTATTTT. Residues: CASSQAPGQASTDTQYF.

This clone occurred a few times. The J gene is TRBJ1-4, the V gene TRBV19; D is undetermined. Germline V gene lookup returns CDR1 LNHDA and CDR2 SQIVND (reference sequence). The CDR3 runs to 15 residues. V lost 3 bases and J 5 bases, leaving 13 bases between the germline ends. Written as DNA, the CDR3 is TGTGCCAGTAGTATTATGCCAGGTCGGAATGAAAAACTGTTTTTT. This encodes CASSIMPGRNEKLFF.

The genes are TRBV5-1 and TRBJ1-4; 8 bases fit TRBD1. With 0 bases clipped from V and 7 bases from J, the junction kept 11 bases outside the gene matches. Germline V gene sequence: CDR1 SGHRS, CDR2 YFSETQ. The CDR3 extends over 17 amino acids. The CDR3 DNA reads TGCGCCAGCAGCTTGGAGGCAGGGGGCCCCCTCGCTGAAAAACTGTTTTTT. Its protein product is CASSLEAGGPLAEKLFF.

V and J are TRBV6-1 and TRBJ2-2; 9 nucleotides align to TRBD1. The CDR3 loop spans 14 amino acids. V lost 11 bases and J lost 4; bases outside the gene matches: 8. Germline assignment: CDR1 MNHNS and CDR2 SASEGT. The CDR3 region is CAGRDRAITGELFF. CDR3 bases: TGTGCCGGCCGGGACAGGGCTATCACCGGGGAGCTGTTTTTT.

This clone has more than one count but fewer than ten. This chain connects TRBV6-5 to TRBJ2-7, with a weak D call TRBD2 (5 bases). V was cut by 6 bases and J by 2 bases, with 14 bases left in between. Germline V CDR1 and CDR2: MNHEY, SVGAGI. The CDR3 consists of 14 residues. The CDR3 DNA sequence: TGTGCCAGCAGCGAGGGATCCCGGACCTACGAGCAGTACTTC. It codes for CASSEGSRTYEQYF.

This clone has just one count. The V and J genes are TRBV14 and TRBJ2-4; the D gene is possibly TRBD1 (5 bases). Trimming pared 2 bases from V and 1 base from J, leaving 27 bases between. Germline CDR1 and CDR2: SGHDN and FVKESK. There are 21 residues in the CDR3. The CDR3 DNA reads TGTGCCAGCAGCCAATTGGGCCCAGGGTACGGCGGACCAGGGGCCAAAAACATTCAGTACTTC. Translated, it gives CASSQLGPGYGGPGAKNIQYF.

The CDR3 protein is CASSWTLWDSRLSPQHF. The DNA for the CDR3 is TGTGCCAGCAGCTGGACTCTTTGGGACAGCCGGTTATCGCCCCAGCATTTT. The chain combines TRBV5-6 with TRBJ1-5; 7 nucleotides match TRBD1. This CDR3 is built from 17 residues. Germline-derived CDR1 and CDR2 are SGHDT and YYEEEE. V was pared by 3 bases and J by 9 bases, with 18 bases of the junction left unmatched.

The gene calls are TRBV2 and TRBJ2-1; TRBD2 agrees at 10 bases. Germline V gene sequence: CDR1 SNHLY, CDR2 FYNNEI. V lost 6 bases and J lost 9; bases outside the gene matches: 17. The CDR3 totals 17 residues. The CDR3 bases are TGTGCCAGCAGAGGAGCTAGCGGGAGTTTATCAGGTGGTGAGCAGTTCTTC. Amino acids: CASRGASGSLSGGEQFF. The whole variable domain, remainder taken from reference TRBV2 and TRBJ2-1, is EPEVTQTPSHQVTQMGQEVILRCVPISNHLYFYWYRQILGQKVEFLVSFYNNEISEKSEIFDDQFSVERPDGSNFTLKIRSTKLEDSAMYFCASRGASGSLSGGEQFFGPGTRLTVL.

The chain joins TRBV29-1 to TRBJ1-2; 8 nucleotides match TRBD1. Losses at the gene ends were 6 bases for V and 0 bases for J; bases not matched to a gene: 6. Germline values: CDR1 SQVTM, CDR2 ANQGSEA. This CDR3 contains 14 residues. The CDR3 DNA reads as TGCAGCGTAGATGACAGGGGTCCTAACTATGGCTACACCTTC. It specifies CSVDDRGPNYGYTF.

The chain employs TRBV5-1 and TRBJ1-1; the D gene is possibly TRBD1 (5 bases). Per the germline V gene, CDR1 is SGHRS and CDR2 is YFSETQ. This CDR3 spans 14 amino acids. V lost 2 bases and J lost 0, with 8 bases in between. CDR3 in DNA: TGCGCCAGCAGCTTAGGGGTTTTGAACACTGAAGCTTTCTTT. It specifies CASSLGVLNTEAFF.

This chain uses TRBV4-1 with TRBJ2-3; D may be TRBD1 (6 bases). The CDR3 extends over 15 amino acids. Germline-derived CDR1 and CDR2 are MGHRA and YSYEKL. The germline V and J ends were trimmed by 1 base and 3 bases, with 11 bases remaining between them. As DNA, the CDR3 is TGCGCCAGCAGCCAAGCTATCACAGGGACAGATACGCAGTATTTT. Its protein product is CASSQAITGTDTQYF.

A single count supports this clone. The chain recombines TRBV29-1 with TRBJ2-5, with D possibly matching TRBD1 (6 bases). This CDR3 has 13 residues. The germline V gene has CDR1 SQVTM and CDR2 ANQGSEA. With 3 bases removed from V and 11 bases from J, the gap between germline ends came to 19 bases. CDR3 sequence (DNA): TGCAGCGTTGACGCATCTGGGACAAAGGAGCAGTACTTC. It is translated as CSVDASGTKEQYF.

The chain couples TRBV30 to TRBJ1-6; TRBD1 might be the D (6 bases). The V and J ends lost 5 bases and 0 bases respectively, with 11 bases between them. Germline CDR1 GTSNPN, CDR2 SVGIG (reference sequence). CDR3 length equals 15 residues. The CDR3 region has the DNA TGTGCCTGGGGCACAGGGAGCTCCTATAATTCACCCCTCCACTTT. Translating it yields CAWGTGSSYNSPLHF.

This clone was seen more than once but under ten times. This rearrangement joins TRBV25-1 to TRBJ2-7; the match to TRBD1 covers 12 bases. The V and J ends lost 2 bases and 6 bases, in that order; junction bases with no gene match: 5. The CDR3 is made up of 15 amino acids. CDR1 and CDR2 (germline): MGHDK, SYGVNS. CDR3 loop: CASSEPGQGASEQYF. DNA of the CDR3: TGTGCCAGCAGTGAACCGGGACAGGGGGCGAGCGAGCAGTACTTC.

The chain joins TRBV29-1 to TRBJ1-1; the match to TRBD1 covers 8 bases. From germline, CDR1 is SQVTM and CDR2 ANQGSEA. V was pared by 7 bases and J by 2 bases, with 6 bases of the junction left unmatched. The CDR3 extends over 13 amino acids. The CDR3 reads CSASTGGNTEAFF. In nucleotides, the CDR3 is TGCAGCGCATCAACAGGGGGTAACACTGAAGCTTTCTTT.

The chain links TRBV11-3 to TRBJ2-2; possibly TRBD2 for D (6 bases). This CDR3 contains 15 residues. V lost 3 bases and J lost 0, with 8 bases in between. CDR1 and CDR2 from the germline V gene are SGHNT and YENEEA. Written as DNA, the CDR3 is TGTGCCAGCAGCTTCAGCGGGTCGAACACCGGGGAGCTGTTTTTT. Translating gives CASSFSGSNTGELFF.

V is TRBV14 and J is TRBJ1-2, with D perhaps matching TRBD1 (6 bases). The length of the CDR3 is 15 residues. Germline CDR1 and CDR2: SGHDN and FVKESK. Deletions cut 0 bases from V and 6 bases from J, with 14 bases between. The CDR3 sequence is CASSQELWGLDGYTF. The DNA for the CDR3 is TGTGCCAGCAGCCAAGAGCTCTGGGGGCTAGATGGCTACACCTTC.

This chain joins TRBV7-6 and TRBJ1-1; D uncertain. The V and J ends lost 5 bases and 7 bases respectively, with 11 bases between them. Germline V lookup: CDR1 SGHVS, CDR2 FNYEAQ. The CDR3 has 12 amino acids. CDR3 in DNA: TGTGCCAGCAGCCATAAGCCCGGTGAAGCTTTCTTT. Translated, it gives CASSHKPGEAFF.

The V gene is TRBV27, the J gene TRBJ2-2; 11 nucleotides match TRBD2. The CDR3 covers 17 residues. Trimming took 0 bases from V and 3 from J; bases not matched to a gene: 3. Germline V gene lookup returns CDR1 MNHEY and CDR2 SMNVEV (reference sequence). The CDR3: CASSLSGLAGYTGELFF. The CDR3 DNA sequence: TGTGCCAGCAGTTTATCCGGACTAGCGGGTTACACCGGGGAGCTGTTTTTT.

The rearrangement uses TRBV9 and TRBJ2-1; 13 nucleotides agree with TRBD2. Germline-derived CDR1 and CDR2 are SGDLS and YYNGEE. This CDR3 is built from 15 residues. J gave up 8 bases and V 4 bases, and 6 bases lay outside the gene matches. CDR3 sequence: CASSSTSGGADEQFF. CDR3 nucleotide sequence: TGTGCCAGCAGCTCCACTAGCGGGGGGGCCGATGAGCAGTTCTTC.

This clone came up once. The J gene is TRBJ2-3, the V gene TRBV7-2; 8 bases map to TRBD1. Germline-derived CDR1 and CDR2 are SGHTA and FQGNSA. The ends lost 6 bases at V and 2 bases at J; junction bases unmatched: 7. The CDR3 is 15 residues long. The CDR3 DNA reads as TGTGCCAGCAGGGGAACAGGGGGTATCACAGATACGCAGTATTTT. Its translation: CASRGTGGITDTQYF.